The text below deals with one T cell receptor (beta chain). The CDR3 sequence is 12 residues long. Trimming pared 0 bases from V and 10 bases from J, leaving 12 bases between. Germline V gene sequence: CDR1 SQVTM, CDR2 ANQGSEA. The sample comes from a study of CD8 T cells in Susac syndrome. The RNA input was about 0.5 to 1 ug, and it was reverse transcribed with random hexamers. Each CDR3 protein gets one entry after TCRdb re-called the immunoSEQ multiplex PCR reads with MiXCR. The sample has about 150,000 distinct CDR3 sequences, approximately 95% seen once. This TCR was recovered from a human donor with Susac syndrome. The rearrangement joins TRBV29-1 to TRBJ1-2; D possibly corresponds to TRBD1 (5 bases). The sequencing input was CD4+ T cells from PBMCs. Here the CDR3 DNA reads TGCAGCGTTGAAGAATTTCAGGGAAACTACACCTTC. This encodes CSVEEFQGNYTF.